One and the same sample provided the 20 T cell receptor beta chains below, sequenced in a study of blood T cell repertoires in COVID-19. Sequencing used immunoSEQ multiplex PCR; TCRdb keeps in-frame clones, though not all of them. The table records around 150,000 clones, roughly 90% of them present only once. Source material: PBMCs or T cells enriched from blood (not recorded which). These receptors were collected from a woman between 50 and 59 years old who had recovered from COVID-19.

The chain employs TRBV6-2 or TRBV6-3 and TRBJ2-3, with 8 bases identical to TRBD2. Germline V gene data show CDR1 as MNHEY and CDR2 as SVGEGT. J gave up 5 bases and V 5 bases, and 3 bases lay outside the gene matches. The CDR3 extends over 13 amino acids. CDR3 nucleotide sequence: TGTGCCAGCAGTATTGGGACTAGAGATACGCAGTATTTT. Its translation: CASSIGTRDTQYF.

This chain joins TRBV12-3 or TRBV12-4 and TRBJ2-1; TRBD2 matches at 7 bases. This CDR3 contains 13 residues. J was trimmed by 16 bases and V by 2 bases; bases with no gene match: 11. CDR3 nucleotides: TGTGCCAGCAGTTTAACCCTCAAGCGGGAAGGTTTCTTC. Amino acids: CASSLTLKREGFF.

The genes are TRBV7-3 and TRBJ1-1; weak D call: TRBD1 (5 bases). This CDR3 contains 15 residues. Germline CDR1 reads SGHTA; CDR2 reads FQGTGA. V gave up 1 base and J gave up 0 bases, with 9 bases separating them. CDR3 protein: CASSLRGYMNTEAFF. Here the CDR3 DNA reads TGTGCCAGCAGCTTAAGGGGCTATATGAACACTGAAGCTTTCTTT.

The CDR3 here is CASTIGGRDPYNEQFF. CDR3 bases: TGTGCCAGTACCATAGGGGGGAGGGACCCCTACAATGAGCAGTTCTTC. This chain joins TRBV19 and TRBJ2-1; possible D gene TRBD2, 7 bases. The CDR3 contains 16 residues. Germline V CDR1 and CDR2: LNHDA, SQIVND (reference sequence). V lost 7 bases, J lost 2 bases, and 18 bases lay in between. The whole variable domain, filled in from reference TRBV19 and TRBJ2-1, reads DGGITQSPKYLFRKEGQNVTLSCEQNLNHDAMYWYRQDPGQGLRLIYYSQIVNDFQKGDIAEGYSVSREKKESFPLTVTSAQKNPTAFYLCASTIGGRDPYNEQFFGPGTRLTVL.

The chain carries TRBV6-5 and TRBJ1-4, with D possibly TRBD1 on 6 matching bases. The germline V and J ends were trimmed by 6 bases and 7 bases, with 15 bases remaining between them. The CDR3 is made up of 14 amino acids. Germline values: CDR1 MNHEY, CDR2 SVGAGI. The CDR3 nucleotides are TGTGCCAGCAGGGCCCAGGGGACGGGTGAAAAACTGTTTTTT. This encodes CASRAQGTGEKLFF.

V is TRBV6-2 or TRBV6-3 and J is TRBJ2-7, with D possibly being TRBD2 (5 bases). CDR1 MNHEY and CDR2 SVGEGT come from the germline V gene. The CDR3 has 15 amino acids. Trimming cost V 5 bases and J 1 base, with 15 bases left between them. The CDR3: CASSRTISGSYEQYF. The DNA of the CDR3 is TGTGCCAGCAGTAGAACCATAAGCGGATCCTACGAGCAGTACTTC.

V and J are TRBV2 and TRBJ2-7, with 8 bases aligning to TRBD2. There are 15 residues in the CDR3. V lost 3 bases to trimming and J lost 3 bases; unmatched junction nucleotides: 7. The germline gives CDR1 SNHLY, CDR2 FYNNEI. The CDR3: CASSERRGAGYEQYF. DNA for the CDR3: TGTGCCAGCAGTGAGCGGCGGGGGGCCGGCTACGAGCAGTACTTC.

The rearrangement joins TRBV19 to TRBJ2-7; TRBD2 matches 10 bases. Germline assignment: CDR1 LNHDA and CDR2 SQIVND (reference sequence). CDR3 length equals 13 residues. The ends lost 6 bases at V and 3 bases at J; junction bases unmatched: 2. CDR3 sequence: CASSRTSGYEQYF. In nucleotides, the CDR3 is TGTGCCAGTAGCCGGACTAGCGGCTACGAGCAGTACTTC.

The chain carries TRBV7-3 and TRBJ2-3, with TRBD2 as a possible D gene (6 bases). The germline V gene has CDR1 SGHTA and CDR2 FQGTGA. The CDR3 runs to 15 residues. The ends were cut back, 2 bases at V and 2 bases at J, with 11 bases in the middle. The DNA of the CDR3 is TGTGCCAGCAGCTTAGGGGACTCGGCCACAGATACGCAGTATTTT. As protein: CASSLGDSATDTQYF.

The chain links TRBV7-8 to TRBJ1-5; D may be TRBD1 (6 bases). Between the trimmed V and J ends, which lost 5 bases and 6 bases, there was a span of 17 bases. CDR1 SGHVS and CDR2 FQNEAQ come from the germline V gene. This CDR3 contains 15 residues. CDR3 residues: CASSPRTVPGQPQHF. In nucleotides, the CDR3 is TGTGCCAGCAGCCCCCGGACAGTACCAGGTCAGCCCCAGCATTTT.

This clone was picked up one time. The CDR3 DNA reads as TGTGCCAGCAGCCAATATGGACAGGGGGTGGGCACTGAAGCTTTCTTT. The encoded protein is CASSQYGQGVGTEAFF. The chain joins TRBV4-2 to TRBJ1-1; 10 bases match TRBD1. Germline V gene lookup returns CDR1 LGHNA and CDR2 YNFKEQ. The CDR3 totals 16 residues. V trimming: 2 bases; J trimming: 4 bases; junction bases outside the gene matches: 7.

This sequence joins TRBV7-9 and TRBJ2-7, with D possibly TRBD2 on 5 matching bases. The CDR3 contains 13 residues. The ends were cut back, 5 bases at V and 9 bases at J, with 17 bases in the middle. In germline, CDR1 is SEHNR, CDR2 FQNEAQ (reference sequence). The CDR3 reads CASSPLGPAGQYF. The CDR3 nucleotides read TGTGCCAGCAGCCCCCTCGGACCCGCGGGGCAGTACTTC.

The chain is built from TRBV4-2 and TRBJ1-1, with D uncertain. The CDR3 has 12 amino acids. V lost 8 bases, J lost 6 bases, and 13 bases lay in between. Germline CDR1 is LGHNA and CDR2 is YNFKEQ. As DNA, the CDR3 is TGTGCCAGCGGGAGGCCCCTACCTGAAGCTTTCTTT. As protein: CASGRPLPEAFF.

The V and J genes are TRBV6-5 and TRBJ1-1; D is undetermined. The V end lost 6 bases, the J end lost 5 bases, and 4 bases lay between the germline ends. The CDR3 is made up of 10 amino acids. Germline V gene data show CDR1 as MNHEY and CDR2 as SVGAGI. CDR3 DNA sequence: TGTGCCAGCAGGCGGACTGAAGCTTTCTTT. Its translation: CASRRTEAFF.

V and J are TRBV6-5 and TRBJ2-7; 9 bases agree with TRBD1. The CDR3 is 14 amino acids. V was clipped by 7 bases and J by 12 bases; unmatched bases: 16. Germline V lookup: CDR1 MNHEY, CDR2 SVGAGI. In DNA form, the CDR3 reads TGTGCCAGCATTACGCCCGGGACAGGGTGGGTATGGTACTTC. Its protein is CASITPGTGWVWYF.

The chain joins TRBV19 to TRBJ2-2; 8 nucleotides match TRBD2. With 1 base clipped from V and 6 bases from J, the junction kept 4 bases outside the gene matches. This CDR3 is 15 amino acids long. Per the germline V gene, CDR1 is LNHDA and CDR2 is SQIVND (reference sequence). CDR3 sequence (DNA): TGTGCCAGTAGTATAGCCGGGGGGGGTCCCGGGGAGCTGTTTTTT. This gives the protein CASSIAGGGPGELFF.

The CDR3 spells CASSYSARGAGETQYF. The CDR3 DNA follows: TGTGCCAGCAGTTACTCGGCGCGGGGGGCCGGGGAGACCCAGTACTTC. The chain links TRBV6-5 to TRBJ2-5; 8 bases are a match to TRBD2. The CDR3 spans 16 residues. V gave up 0 bases and J gave up 5 bases; unmatched junction bases: 8. In germline, CDR1 is MNHEY, CDR2 SVGAGI.

CDR3 loop: CASSGDRQRFYGYTF. In nucleotides, the CDR3 is TGTGCCAGCAGCGGAGACCGACAGCGCTTCTATGGCTACACCTTC. V and J are TRBV6-5 and TRBJ1-2; D perhaps matches TRBD1 (5 bases). There are 15 residues in the CDR3. Germline CDR1 reads MNHEY; CDR2 reads SVGAGI. V lost 6 bases and J 4 bases, leaving 18 bases between the germline ends.

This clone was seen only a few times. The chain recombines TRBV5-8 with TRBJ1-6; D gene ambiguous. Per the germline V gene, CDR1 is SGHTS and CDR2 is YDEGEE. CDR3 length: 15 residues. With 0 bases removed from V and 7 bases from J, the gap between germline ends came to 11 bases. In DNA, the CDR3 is TGTGCCAGCAGCTTGGTGGCAGGATACAATTCACCCCTCCACTTT. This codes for CASSLVAGYNSPLHF.

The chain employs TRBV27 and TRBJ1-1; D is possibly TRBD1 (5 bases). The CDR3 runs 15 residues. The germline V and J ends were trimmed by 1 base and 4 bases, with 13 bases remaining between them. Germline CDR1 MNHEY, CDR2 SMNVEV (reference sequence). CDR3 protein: CASSLLPGVGTEAFF. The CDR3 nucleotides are TGTGCCAGCAGTTTATTACCGGGGGTTGGCACTGAAGCTTTCTTT.